Many counts were recorded for the clone carrying this TCR beta chain. The antigen remains undetermined. Per the germline V gene, CDR1 is MNHEY and CDR2 is SVGAGI. Trimming pared 0 bases from V and 2 bases from J, leaving 11 bases between. CDR3 length equals 15 residues. This sample was taken from a study of T cells in Graves' hyperthyroidism and ophthalmopathy. RNA transcripts gave rise to amplified TCR beta CDR3 regions. HTBI primers were the set used in a first-round RT-PCR of the TCR CDR3. MiXCR, applied by TCRdb to the multiplex PCR reads, yields one record per CDR3 protein. This table holds about 420,000 distinct CDR3 sequences, 15% to 18% found once. The authors deemed Graves' hyperthyroidism stable absent ophthalmopathy progression within 18 months. It was over 9.5 ml of fresh peripheral blood that supplied the PBMCs. General study findings and limits: Most thyroid-expanded clonotypes above 0.001 were also found in blood.

This receptor was obtained from a young woman with Graves' hyperthyroidism. The chain recombines TRBV6-5 with TRBJ2-7; D ambiguous. The sequenced material came from blood. The CDR3 coding sequence is TGTGCCAGCAGTTACTCGAAGAAGGTTACCTACGAGCAGTACTTC. This codes for CASSYSKKVTYEQYF.